A selection of T cell receptor beta chains follows, all from one sample in a study of cytomegalovirus exposure and HLA in healthy donors. Method: immunoSEQ multiplex PCR; TCRdb's copy keeps in-frame clones and lacks some. The sample's table shows 150,000 or so clones. Source material: PBMCs. The source is a woman between 45 and 65 years old in good health and CMV-seronegative. CDR3s include the opening cysteine and the closing phenylalanine or tryptophan. The D gene is left open where the match is weak.

V,length,D,J,CDR3,DNA
TRBV5-1,14,-,TRBJ1-1,CASSPQDMNTEAFF,TGCGCCAGCAGCCCGCAGGACATGAACACTGAAGCTTTCTTT
TRBV28,14,TRBD2,TRBJ2-7,CASSVTSGSYEQYF,TGTGCCAGCAGTGTGACTAGCGGGAGCTACGAGCAGTACTTC
TRBV30,13,-,TRBJ1-1,CAWSVHGNTEAFF,TGTGCCTGGAGTGTACATGGGAACACTGAAGCTTTCTTT
TRBV28,16,TRBD1,TRBJ1-6,CASSPFLGQLIQPLHF,TGTGCCAGCAGCCCATTCCTGGGACAGTTAATCCAACCCCTCCACTTT
TRBV28,16,-,TRBJ2-6,CASSSLGISGANVLTF,TGTGCCAGCAGTTCCCTCGGGATCTCTGGGGCCAACGTCCTGACTTTC
TRBV10-3,15,TRBD1,TRBJ1-3,CAISDPRDRGNTIYF,TGTGCCATCAGTGACCCCCGGGACAGAGGAAACACCATATATTTT
TRBV2,15,TRBD1,TRBJ1-5,CASSPGQGGHQPQHF,TGTGCCAGCAGTCCGGGACAGGGAGGGCATCAGCCCCAGCATTTT
TRBV6-5,15,-,TRBJ1-5,CASRFTPGSNQPQHF,TGTGCCAGCAGATTCACTCCAGGTAGCAATCAGCCCCAGCATTTT
TRBV2,18,TRBD2,TRBJ2-1,CASSVGGTSGGSYNEQFF,TGTGCCAGCAGTGTTGGGGGGACTAGCGGGGGCTCCTACAATGAGCAGTTCTTC
TRBV27,14,-,TRBJ1-2,CASSPGTFNGGYTF,TGTGCCAGCAGCCCTGGGACATTCAACGGTGGCTACACCTTC
TRBV27,15,-,TRBJ2-7,CASNTRATGTEEQYF,TGTGCCAGCAATACTCGGGCTACAGGGACGGAAGAGCAGTACTTC
TRBV15,15,TRBD1,TRBJ2-3,CATSDGTGDTDTQYF,TGTGCCACCAGCGACGGGACAGGGGACACAGATACGCAGTATTTT
TRBV5-8,14,-,TRBJ2-7,CASSLAQSPYEQYF,TGTGCCAGCAGCTTGGCCCAGTCCCCCTACGAGCAGTACTTC
TRBV4-2,16,-,TRBJ1-5,CASSQEGGKGNQPQHF,TGTGCCAGCAGCCAAGAGGGGGGAAAAGGCAATCAGCCCCAGCATTTT
TRBV30,14,-,TRBJ2-2,CAWSGQVNTGELFF,TGTGCCTGGAGTGGACAGGTTAACACCGGGGAGCTGTTTTTT
TRBV6-1,12,TRBD1,TRBJ2-3,CASSDRDSTQYF,TGTGCCAGCAGTGACCGGGACAGTACGCAGTATTTT
TRBV28,14,TRBD1,TRBJ1-4,CASRAGGVGEKLFF,TGTGCCAGCAGGGCAGGGGGCGTTGGTGAAAAACTGTTTTTT
TRBV29-1,12,-,TRBJ2-1,CSVEESGDEQFF,TGCAGCGTTGAAGAATCGGGGGATGAGCAGTTCTTC
TRBV7-9,17,TRBD2,TRBJ2-3,CASSLGSSGRREDTQYF,TGTGCCAGCAGCTTAGGGTCTAGCGGGAGGAGAGAGGATACGCAGTATTTT
TRBV30,13,-,TRBJ1-2,CAEGQNPYYGYTF,TGTGCAGAGGGCCAAAACCCTTACTATGGCTACACCTTC
TRBV6-5,15,-,TRBJ2-4,CASSYSPAAENIQYF,TGTGCCAGCAGTTACTCGCCAGCGGCAGAAAACATTCAGTACTTC
TRBV4-1,16,TRBD1,TRBJ1-6,CASSQRTGGFNSPLHF,TGCGCCAGCAGCCAAAGGACAGGGGGCTTTAATTCACCCCTCCACTTT
TRBV19,12,-,TRBJ1-2,CASSIGPVGYTF,TGTGCCAGTAGTATAGGTCCTGTCGGCTACACCTTC
TRBV6-5,14,TRBD1,TRBJ1-5,CASSRDRGNQPQHF,TGTGCCAGCAGTCGGGACAGGGGTAATCAGCCCCAGCATTTT
TRBV7-2,14,-,TRBJ1-5,CASSPTANNQPQHF,TGTGCCAGCAGTCCGACAGCAAACAATCAGCCCCAGCATTTT
TRBV5-1,14,TRBD1,TRBJ2-7,CASSRDRGPYEQYF,TGCGCCAGCAGCCGGGACAGGGGGCCCTACGAGCAGTACTTC
TRBV11-2,15,-,TRBJ1-1,CASSLEAGMNTEAFF,TGTGCCAGCAGCTTAGAGGCAGGGATGAACACTGAAGCTTTCTTT